This T cell receptor (beta chain) stems from a study of early T cells in non-severe SARS-CoV-2 infection. Study background: It was bulk RNA from unsorted whole blood that was sequenced, and the chains were unpaired.

CDR1 is DFQATT, CDR2 SNEGSKA, per germline (reference sequence). Trimming removed 2 bases at V and 1 base at J, with 11 bases between. The CDR3 spans 14 residues. Regarding this clonotype: Its specificity is not known.

Whole-study findings and limits: Anti-spike CD8 specificities were favored by VDJdb matching, whose results missed private and CD4 specificities.

Individual cDNA molecules each received unique molecular identifiers attached to them. TCRdb redid the calling of the 5' RACE reads with MiXCR, one entry per CDR3 protein. The data show approximately 57,000 distinct CDR3 sequences, around an eighth seen once. Sequencing was carried out using whole blood. This receptor was taken from an adult who was a healthcare worker with PCR-confirmed SARS-CoV-2 infection or an uninfected control (not recorded which). J is TRBJ1-1 and V is TRBV20-1; tentative D call: TRBD1 (5 bases). CDR3 protein: CSARLAGWNTEAFF. CDR3 bases: TGCAGTGCTAGATTGGCAGGGTGGAACACTGAAGCTTTCTTT.